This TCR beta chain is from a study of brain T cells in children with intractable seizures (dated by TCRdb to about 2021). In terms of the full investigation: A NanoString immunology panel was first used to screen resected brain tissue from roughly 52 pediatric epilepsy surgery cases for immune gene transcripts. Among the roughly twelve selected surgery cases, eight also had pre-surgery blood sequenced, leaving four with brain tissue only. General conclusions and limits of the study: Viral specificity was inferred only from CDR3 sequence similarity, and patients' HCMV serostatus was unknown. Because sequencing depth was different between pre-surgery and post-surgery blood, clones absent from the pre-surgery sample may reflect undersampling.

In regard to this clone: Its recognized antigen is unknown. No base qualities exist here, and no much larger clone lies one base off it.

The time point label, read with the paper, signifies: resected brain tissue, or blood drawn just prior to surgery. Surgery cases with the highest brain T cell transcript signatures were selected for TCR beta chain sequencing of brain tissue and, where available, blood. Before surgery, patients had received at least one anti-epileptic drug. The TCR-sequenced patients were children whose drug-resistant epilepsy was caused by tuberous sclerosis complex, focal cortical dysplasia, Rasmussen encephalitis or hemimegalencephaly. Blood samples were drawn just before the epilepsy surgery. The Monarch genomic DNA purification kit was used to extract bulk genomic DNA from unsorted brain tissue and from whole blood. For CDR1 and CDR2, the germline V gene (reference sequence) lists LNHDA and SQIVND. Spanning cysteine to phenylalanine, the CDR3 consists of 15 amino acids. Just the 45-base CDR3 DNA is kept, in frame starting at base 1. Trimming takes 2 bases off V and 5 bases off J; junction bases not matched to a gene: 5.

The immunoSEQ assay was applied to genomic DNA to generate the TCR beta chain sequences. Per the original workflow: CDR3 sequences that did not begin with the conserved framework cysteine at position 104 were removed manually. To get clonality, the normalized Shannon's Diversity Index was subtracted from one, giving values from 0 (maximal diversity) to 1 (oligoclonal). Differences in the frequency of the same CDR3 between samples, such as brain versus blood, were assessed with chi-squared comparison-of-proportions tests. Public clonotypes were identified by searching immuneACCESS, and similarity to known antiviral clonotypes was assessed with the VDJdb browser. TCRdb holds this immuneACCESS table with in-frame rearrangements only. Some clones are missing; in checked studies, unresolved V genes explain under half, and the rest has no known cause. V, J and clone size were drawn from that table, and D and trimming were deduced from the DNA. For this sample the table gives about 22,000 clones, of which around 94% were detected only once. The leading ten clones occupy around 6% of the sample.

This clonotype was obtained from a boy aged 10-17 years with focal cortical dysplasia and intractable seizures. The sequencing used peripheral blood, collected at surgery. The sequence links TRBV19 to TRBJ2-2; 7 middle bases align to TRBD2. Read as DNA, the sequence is TGTGCCAGTAGTATAAGCCCGGGGGGTACCGGGGAGCTGTTTTTT. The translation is CASSISPGGTGELFF.